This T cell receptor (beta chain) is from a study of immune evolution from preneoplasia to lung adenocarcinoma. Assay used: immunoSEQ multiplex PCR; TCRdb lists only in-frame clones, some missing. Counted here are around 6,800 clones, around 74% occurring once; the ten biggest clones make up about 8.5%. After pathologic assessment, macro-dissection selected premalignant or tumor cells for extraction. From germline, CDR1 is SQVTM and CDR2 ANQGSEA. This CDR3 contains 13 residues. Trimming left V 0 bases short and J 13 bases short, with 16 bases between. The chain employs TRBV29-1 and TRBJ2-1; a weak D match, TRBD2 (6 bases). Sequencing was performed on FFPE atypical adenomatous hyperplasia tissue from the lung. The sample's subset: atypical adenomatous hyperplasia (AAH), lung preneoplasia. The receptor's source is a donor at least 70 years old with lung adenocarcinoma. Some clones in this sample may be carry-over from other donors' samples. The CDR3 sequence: CSVEESMDYPQFF. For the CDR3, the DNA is TGCAGCGTTGAAGAGAGCATGGACTACCCCCAGTTCTTC.